The 11 T cell receptor beta chains below were found in one sample sequenced in a study of cytomegalovirus exposure and HLA in healthy donors. PCR involved 60 Vbeta and 13 Jbeta primers. Sequencing was performed with immunoSEQ multiplex PCR; in TCRdb, only in-frame clones are kept and a portion is missing. In the table there are about 190,000 clones, 65% to 75% of which are singletons. The sample comprised PBMCs. The receptors were sampled from a man aged 30-40 years in good health and CMV-seropositive.

The V gene is TRBV10-3, the J gene TRBJ2-7; TRBD2 aligns across 7 bases. CDR1 and CDR2 (germline): ENHRY, SYGVKD. The length of the CDR3 is 13 residues. The V segment lost 11 bases and the J segment 1 base; nucleotides outside the gene matches: 8. CDR3 sequence (DNA): TGTGCCTCCAGGACTAGGGAGTCCTACGAGCAGTACTTC. It is translated as CASRTRESYEQYF.

This clone turned up a few times. The genes are TRBV19 and TRBJ2-3; D remains unclear. This CDR3 region has 13 residues. V was cut by 6 bases and J by 3 bases, with 10 bases left in between. Per the germline V gene, CDR1 is LNHDA and CDR2 is SQIVND (reference sequence). This CDR3 reads CASRTGGTDTQYF. The DNA of the CDR3 is TGTGCCAGTAGAACCGGCGGTACAGATACGCAGTATTTT. Looking up the rest from reference TRBV19 and TRBJ2-3 gives the full variable domain: DGGITQSPKYLFRKEGQNVTLSCEQNLNHDAMYWYRQDPGQGLRLIYYSQIVNDFQKGDIAEGYSVSREKKESFPLTVTSAQKNPTAFYLCASRTGGTDTQYFGPGTRLTVL.

V is TRBV7-3 and J is TRBJ1-2, with D maybe TRBD1 (6 bases). Per germline, CDR1 SGHTA and CDR2 FQGTGA. V lost 2 bases, J lost 6 bases, and 13 bases lay in between. This CDR3 is 14 amino acids long. Here the CDR3 reads CASSLGAAGDGYTF. The CDR3 DNA reads as TGTGCCAGCAGCTTAGGGGCCGCAGGGGATGGCTACACCTTC.

This sequence joins TRBV16 and TRBJ2-5; 9 nucleotides line up with TRBD1. Gene TRBJ2-7 matches the end of the DNA better, so the J call may be wrong. Germline V gene lookup returns CDR1 KGHSY and CDR2 FQNENV. This CDR3 contains 16 residues. The CDR3 reads CASSHGTGLMNYEQYF. The DNA for the CDR3 is TGTGCCAGCAGCCACGGGACAGGGCTTATGAACTACGAGCAGTACTTC.

The chain has TRBV9 and TRBJ2-7; D ambiguous. Germline V gene data show CDR1 as SGDLS and CDR2 as YYNGEE. Trimming removed 4 bases from V and 3 bases from J, with 5 bases in between. The CDR3 contains 11 residues. CDR3 DNA: TGTGCCAGCAGCACGGGCTACGAGCAGTACTTC. Its protein is CASSTGYEQYF.

In this sample, this clone turned up a few times. The CDR3 coding sequence is TGTGCCAGCAGCAGGGGAACAACAGGGGACGAAAAACTGTTTTTT. It yields the protein CASSRGTTGDEKLFF. The rearrangement links TRBV9 to TRBJ1-4, with 7 bases matching TRBD1. The CDR3 is 15 amino acids. In germline, CDR1 is SGDLS, CDR2 YYNGEE. V was pared by 4 bases and J by 8 bases, with 11 bases of the junction left unmatched.

The V and J genes are TRBV11-1 and TRBJ2-1, with TRBD2 matching over 9 bases. The CDR3 loop spans 15 amino acids. Looked up from germline, CDR1 is SGHAT and CDR2 is FQDESV (reference sequence). Unmatched junction bases numbered 7, after V lost 1 base and J lost 9 bases. The CDR3 DNA sequence: TGTGCCAGCAGCTTAGTTAGCGGGAGCTTCGGTGAGCAGTTCTTC. This gives the protein CASSLVSGSFGEQFF.

This chain connects TRBV9 to TRBJ2-2; 9 nucleotides line up with TRBD2. Trimming at V came to 0 bases and at J to 0 bases, leaving 12 bases not matched to a gene. This CDR3 spans 20 amino acids. Germline CDR1 reads SGDLS; CDR2 reads YYNGEE. CDR3 sequence (DNA): TGTGCCAGCAGCGTAGGCCCCGAACCGGGACTAGCCGCGAACACCGGGGAGCTGTTTTTT. It codes for CASSVGPEPGLAANTGELFF.

This clone showed up just once. This chain uses TRBV5-1 with TRBJ2-5; D is unresolved. V was clipped by 0 bases and J by 2 bases, with 8 bases between them. Germline lookup yields CDR1 SGHRS and CDR2 YFSETQ. The CDR3 runs to 14 residues. The DNA for the CDR3 is TGCGCCAGCAGCTTGGGCCAGACACAAGAGACCCAGTACTTC. Its translation: CASSLGQTQETQYF.

The rearrangement uses TRBV5-1 and TRBJ2-2, with a tentative D call TRBD1 (6 bases). This CDR3 is 15 amino acids long. The germline V gene has CDR1 SGHRS and CDR2 YFSETQ. V was trimmed by 2 bases and J by 5 bases, leaving 13 bases between them. The CDR3 spells CASSFGQGNTGELFF. The CDR3 DNA is TGCGCCAGCAGCTTTGGTCAGGGGAATACCGGGGAGCTGTTTTTT.

The chain employs TRBV12-5 and TRBJ2-5; D is ambiguous. Trimming removed 6 bases at V and 7 bases at J, with 15 bases between. CDR3 length: 13 residues. Germline CDR1 and CDR2: LGHNT and FRNRAP. The CDR3 region is CASGRPEKGTQYF. Written as DNA, the CDR3 is TGTGCTAGTGGCCGACCGGAGAAAGGGACCCAGTACTTC.